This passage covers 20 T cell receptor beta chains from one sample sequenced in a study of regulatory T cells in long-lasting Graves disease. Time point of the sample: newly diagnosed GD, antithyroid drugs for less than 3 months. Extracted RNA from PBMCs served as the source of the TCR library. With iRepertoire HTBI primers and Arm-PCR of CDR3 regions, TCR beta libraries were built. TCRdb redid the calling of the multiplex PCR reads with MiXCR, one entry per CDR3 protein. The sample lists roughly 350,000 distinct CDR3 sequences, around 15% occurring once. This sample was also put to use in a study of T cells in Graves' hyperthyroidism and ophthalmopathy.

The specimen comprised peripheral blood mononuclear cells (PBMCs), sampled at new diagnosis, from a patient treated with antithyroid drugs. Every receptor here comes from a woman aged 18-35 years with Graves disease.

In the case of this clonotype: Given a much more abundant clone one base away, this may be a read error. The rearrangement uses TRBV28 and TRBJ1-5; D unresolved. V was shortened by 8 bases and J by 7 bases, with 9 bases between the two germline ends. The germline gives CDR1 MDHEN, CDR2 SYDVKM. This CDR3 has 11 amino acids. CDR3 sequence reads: CASGIQQPQHF. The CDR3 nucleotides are TGTGCCAGCGGGATTCAACAGCCCCAGCATTTT.

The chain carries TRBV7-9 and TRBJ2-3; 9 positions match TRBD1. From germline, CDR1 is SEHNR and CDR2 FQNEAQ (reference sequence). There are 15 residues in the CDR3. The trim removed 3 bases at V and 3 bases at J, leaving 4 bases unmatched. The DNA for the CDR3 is TGTGCCAGCAGCTTCGGGACAGGGTTAACAGATACGCAGTATTTT. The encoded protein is CASSFGTGLTDTQYF.

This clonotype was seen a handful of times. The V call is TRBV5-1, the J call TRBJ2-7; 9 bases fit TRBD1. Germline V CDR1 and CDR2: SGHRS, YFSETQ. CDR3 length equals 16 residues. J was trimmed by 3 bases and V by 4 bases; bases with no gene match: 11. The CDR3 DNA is TGCGCCAGCAGCCAGGGACAGGGCAGTGTGGTCTACGAGCAGTACTTC. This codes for CASSQGQGSVVYEQYF.

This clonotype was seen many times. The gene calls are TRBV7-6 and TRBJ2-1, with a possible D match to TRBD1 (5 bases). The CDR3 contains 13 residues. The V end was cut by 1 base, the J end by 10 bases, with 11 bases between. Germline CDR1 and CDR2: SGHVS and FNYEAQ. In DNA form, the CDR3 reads TGTGCCAGCAGCTTAGGGGGCAATTACGAGCAGTTCTTC. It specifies CASSLGGNYEQFF.

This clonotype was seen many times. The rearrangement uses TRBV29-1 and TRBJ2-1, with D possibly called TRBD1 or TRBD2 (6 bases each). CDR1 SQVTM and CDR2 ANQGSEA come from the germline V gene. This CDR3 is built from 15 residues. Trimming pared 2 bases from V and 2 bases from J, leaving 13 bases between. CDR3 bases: TGCAGCGTTGAAATGGAGGGGGTCACCTACAATGAGCAGTTCTTC. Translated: CSVEMEGVTYNEQFF.

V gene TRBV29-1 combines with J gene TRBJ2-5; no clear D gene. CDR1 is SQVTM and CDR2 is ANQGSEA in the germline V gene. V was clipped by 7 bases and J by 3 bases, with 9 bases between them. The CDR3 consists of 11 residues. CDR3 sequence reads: CSAAPEETQYF. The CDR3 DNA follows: TGCAGCGCTGCCCCAGAAGAGACCCAGTACTTC. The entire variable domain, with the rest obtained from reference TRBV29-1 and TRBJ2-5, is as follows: SAVISQKPSRDICQRGTSLTIQCQVDSQVTMMFWYRQQPGQSLTLIATANQGSEATYESGFVIDKFPISRPNLTFSTLTVSNMSPEDSSIYLCSAAPEETQYFGPGTRLLVL.

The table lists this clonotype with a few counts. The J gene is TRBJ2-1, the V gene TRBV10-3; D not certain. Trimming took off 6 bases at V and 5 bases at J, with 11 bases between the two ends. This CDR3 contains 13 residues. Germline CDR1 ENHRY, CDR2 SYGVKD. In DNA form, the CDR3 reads TGTGCCATCAGCGCACATTCGAACAATGAGCAGTTCTTC. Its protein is CAISAHSNNEQFF.

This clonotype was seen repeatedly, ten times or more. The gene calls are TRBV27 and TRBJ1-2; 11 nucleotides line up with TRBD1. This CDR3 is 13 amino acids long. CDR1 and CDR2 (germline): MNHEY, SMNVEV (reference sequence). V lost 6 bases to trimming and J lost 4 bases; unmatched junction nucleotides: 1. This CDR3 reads CASRDRGLYGYTF. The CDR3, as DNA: TGTGCCAGCAGGGACAGGGGGCTCTATGGCTACACCTTC.

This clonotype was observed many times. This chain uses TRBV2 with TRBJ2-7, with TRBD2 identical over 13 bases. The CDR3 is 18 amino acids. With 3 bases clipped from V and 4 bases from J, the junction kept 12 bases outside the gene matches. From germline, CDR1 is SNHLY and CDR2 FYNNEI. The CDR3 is CASSDPSMGLAGSYEQYF. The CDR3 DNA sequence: TGTGCCAGCAGTGACCCCTCAATGGGACTAGCGGGAAGTTACGAGCAGTACTTC.

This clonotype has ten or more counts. The DNA of the CDR3 is TGTGCCAGCTCACCGTTGCCACAGGGGAGCTCCTACAATGAGCAGTTCTTC. Encoded protein: CASSPLPQGSSYNEQFF. This rearrangement joins TRBV18 to TRBJ2-1, with TRBD1 identical over 7 bases. This CDR3 has 17 residues. J gave up 0 bases and V 3 bases, and 8 bases lay outside the gene matches. Germline values: CDR1 KGHSH, CDR2 LQKENI.

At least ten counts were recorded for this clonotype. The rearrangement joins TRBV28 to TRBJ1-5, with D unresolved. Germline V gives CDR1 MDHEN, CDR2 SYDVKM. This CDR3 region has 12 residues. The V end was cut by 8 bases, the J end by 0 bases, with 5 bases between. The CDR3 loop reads CASPDSNQPQHF. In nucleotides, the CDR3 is TGTGCCAGCCCAGATAGCAATCAGCCCCAGCATTTT.

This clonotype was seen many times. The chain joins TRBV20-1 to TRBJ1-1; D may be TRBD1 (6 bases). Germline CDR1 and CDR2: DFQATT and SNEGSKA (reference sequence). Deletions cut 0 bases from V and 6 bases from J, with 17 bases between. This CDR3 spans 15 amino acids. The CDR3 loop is CSARDRRTAVSEAFF. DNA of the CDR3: TGCAGTGCTAGAGATCGTCGGACAGCGGTCTCTGAAGCTTTCTTT.

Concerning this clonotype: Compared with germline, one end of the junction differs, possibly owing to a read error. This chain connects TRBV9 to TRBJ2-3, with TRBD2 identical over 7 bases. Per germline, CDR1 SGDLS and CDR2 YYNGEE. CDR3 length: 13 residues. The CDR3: CASSGGGTGTQYF. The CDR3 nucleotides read TGTGCCAGCAGCGGGGGGGGTACAGGTACGCAGTATTTT.

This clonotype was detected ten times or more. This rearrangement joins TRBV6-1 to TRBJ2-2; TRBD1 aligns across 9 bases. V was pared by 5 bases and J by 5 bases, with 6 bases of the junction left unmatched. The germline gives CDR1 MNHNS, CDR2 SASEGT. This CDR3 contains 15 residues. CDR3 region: CASSTTGGDTGELFF. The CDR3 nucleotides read TGTGCCAGCAGTACAACAGGGGGCGATACCGGGGAGCTGTTTTTT.

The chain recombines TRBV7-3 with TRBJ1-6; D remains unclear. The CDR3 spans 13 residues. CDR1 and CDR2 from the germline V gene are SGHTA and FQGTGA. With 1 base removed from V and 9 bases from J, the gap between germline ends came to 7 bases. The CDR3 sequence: CASSLSPGSPLHF. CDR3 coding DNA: TGTGCCAGCAGCTTAAGTCCAGGTTCACCCCTCCACTTT.

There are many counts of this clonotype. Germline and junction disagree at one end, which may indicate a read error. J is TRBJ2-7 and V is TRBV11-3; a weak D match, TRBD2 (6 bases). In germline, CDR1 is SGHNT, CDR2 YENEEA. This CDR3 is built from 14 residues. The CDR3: CASSLGGRSDEQYF. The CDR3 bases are TGTGCCAGCAGTTTAGGAGGGAGGTCCGACGAGCAGTACTTC.

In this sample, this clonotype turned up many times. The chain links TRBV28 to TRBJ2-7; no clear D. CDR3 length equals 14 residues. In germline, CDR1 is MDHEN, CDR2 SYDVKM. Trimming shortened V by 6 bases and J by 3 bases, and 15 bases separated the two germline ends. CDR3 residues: CASRSTGPYYEQYF. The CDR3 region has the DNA TGTGCCAGCAGATCCACGGGCCCCTACTACGAGCAGTACTTC.

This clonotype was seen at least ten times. This CDR3 reads CASSSDEGPQETQYF. The CDR3 DNA reads TGTGCCAGCAGCTCAGACGAGGGGCCCCAAGAGACCCAGTACTTC. The V call is TRBV7-6, the J call TRBJ2-5; D is tentatively TRBD1 or TRBD2 (5 bases each). CDR3 length equals 15 residues. Trimming removed 4 bases at V and 1 base at J, with 13 bases between. Germline CDR1 and CDR2: SGHVS and FNYEAQ.

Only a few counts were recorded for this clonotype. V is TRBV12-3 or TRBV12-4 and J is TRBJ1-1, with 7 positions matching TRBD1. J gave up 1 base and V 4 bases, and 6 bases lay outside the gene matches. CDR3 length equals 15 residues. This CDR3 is CASSSDRARNTEAFF. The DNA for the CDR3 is TGTGCCAGCAGTTCCGACAGGGCAAGGAACACTGAAGCTTTCTTT.

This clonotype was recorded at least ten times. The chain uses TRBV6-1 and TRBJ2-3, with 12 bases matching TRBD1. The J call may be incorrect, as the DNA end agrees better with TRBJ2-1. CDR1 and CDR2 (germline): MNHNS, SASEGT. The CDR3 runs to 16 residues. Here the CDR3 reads CASSEAGTGGWGEQFF. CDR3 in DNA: TGTGCCAGCAGTGAAGCCGGGACAGGGGGCTGGGGTGAGCAGTTCTTC.